A selection of T cell receptor beta chains follows, all from one sample in a study of neurological immune-mediated disorders. A single record per CDR3 protein comes from TCRdb applying MiXCR to the 5' RACE reads. The sample contains under 50,000 distinct CDR3 sequences, roughly 14% of which appear only once. Sequencing used PBMCs. Every receptor here comes from a male donor with HTLV-1-associated myelopathy (HAM/TSP). The conserved cysteine and the conserved F or W are not part of the CDR3 here.

v_gene	j_gene	CDR3aa
TRBV5-5	TRBJ1-2	ASSPKRIRDKWNYGYT
TRBV12-3/TRBV12-4	TRBJ1-5	ASSLRGVAQPQH
TRBV18	TRBJ2-7	ASSPPPSYEQY
TRBV7-2	TRBJ1-1	ASSLVLAVNTEAF
TRBV20-1	TRBJ2-1	SAYTNSGGADEQF
TRBV4-3	TRBJ2-2	ASSQDWLYRTTGELF
TRBV10-2	TRBJ2-1	ASSPTYGEQF
TRBV6-5	TRBJ1-6	ASSYRDSTNNSPLH
TRBV10-3	TRBJ2-6	AISENSAGTGANVLT
TRBV19	TRBJ2-7	ASSSRQGYEQY